The 19 T cell receptor beta chains listed next were all sequenced from one sample in a study of T cell repertoires in cytomegalovirus infection (dated by TCRdb to between 2017 and 2020). Data came from an Illumina HiSeq 1500. The public reads were quality trimmed at Q25 with fastp and then assembled into clones with MiXCR by TCRdb, keeping productive beta chains. Every CDR3 protein is listed once, alongside the most common genes and DNA of its rows. Across this sample there are under 200,000 distinct CDR3 sequences, with 8.5% to 10% seen only once. Approximately 4.3% of the sample is held by the ten biggest clonotypes. The sample taken for sequencing was PBMCs. These receptors were obtained from a human donor in good health (CMV status not recorded). Some clones in this sample may be carry-over from other donors' samples.

This clonotype was counted ten times or more. The V gene is TRBV5-6, the J gene TRBJ2-3; 9 nucleotides agree with TRBD2. J gave up 0 bases and V 0 bases, and 2 bases lay outside the gene matches. This CDR3 has 16 amino acids. The germline gives CDR1 SGHDT, CDR2 YYEEEE. CDR3 sequence (DNA): TGTGCCAGCAGCTTGGGGCTAGCGGGAAGCACAGATACGCAGTATTTT. This translates into CASSLGLAGSTDTQYF.

The chain links TRBV7-2 to TRBJ2-1; the match to TRBD2 covers 7 bases. From germline, CDR1 is SGHTA and CDR2 FQGNSA. The CDR3 contains 13 residues. V dropped 1 base and J dropped 10; count of bases not matched to a gene: 4. CDR3 bases: TGTGCCAGCAGCTTAGAGCGGGGCAGGGAGCAGTTCTTC. Its translation is CASSLERGREQFF.

This clonotype was counted only a few times. The V call is TRBV28, the J call TRBJ2-3, with 10 positions matching TRBD2. The CDR3 has 16 amino acids. Germline V gene sequence: CDR1 MDHEN, CDR2 SYDVKM. Unmatched junction bases numbered 7, after V lost 3 bases and J lost 4 bases. The CDR3 sequence is CASSFPLAGGADTQYF. The CDR3 region has the DNA TGTGCCAGCAGTTTCCCATTAGCGGGAGGAGCAGATACGCAGTATTTT.

This clonotype was seen ten or more times. The V and J genes are TRBV12-3 or TRBV12-4 and TRBJ1-2; 9 bases map to TRBD1. V gave up 5 bases and J gave up 3 bases; unmatched junction bases: 7. The CDR3 contains 15 residues. This CDR3 reads CASSPSGTGYYGYTF. The CDR3 DNA is TGTGCCAGCAGTCCCTCCGGGACAGGGTACTATGGCTACACCTTC.

This clonotype was counted between two and nine times. The chain joins TRBV5-1 to TRBJ2-1, with a weak D call TRBD2 (5 bases). Germline V gene lookup returns CDR1 SGHRS and CDR2 YFSETQ. The CDR3 is made up of 20 amino acids. The V end was cut by 0 bases, the J end by 0 bases, with 22 bases between. The CDR3 sequence is CASSLAPEASLRSSYNEQFF. The CDR3 coding sequence is TGCGCCAGCAGCTTGGCCCCTGAGGCTAGCCTAAGAAGCTCCTACAATGAGCAGTTCTTC.

The J gene is TRBJ2-5, the V gene TRBV2; perhaps TRBD1 as D (6 bases). The CDR3 is made up of 15 amino acids. CDR1 is SNHLY, CDR2 FYNNEI, per germline. Trimming cost V 4 bases and J 2 bases, with 14 bases left between them. The CDR3 region is CASSAPTGRQETQYF. Here the CDR3 DNA reads TGTGCCAGCAGTGCTCCTACAGGGCGGCAAGAGACCCAGTACTTC.

Remarks on this clonotype: This is likely a read error, given that the CDR3 carries no conserved phenylalanine or tryptophan at its end. The limits of the CDR3 on the DNA are not certain, so only TCRdb's listed CDR3 is given. This chain's CDR3 is CASSPRTSGGASYNEQLL. J is TRBJ2-1 and V is TRBV7-8; the table assigns TRBD2, which was not confirmed against the DNA. The length of the CDR3 is 18 amino acids, counting both ends. The germline V gene encodes CDR1 SGHVS and CDR2 FQNEAQ.

This clonotype showed up just a few times. The rearrangement uses TRBV29-1 and TRBJ2-2; 7 nucleotides agree with TRBD1. The V gene's germline CDR1 is SQVTM and CDR2 ANQGSEA. The ends lost 6 bases at V and 1 base at J; junction bases unmatched: 8. The CDR3 extends over 15 amino acids. CDR3 sequence (DNA): TGCAGCGTAGCACCCGGGACAGAGAACACCGGGGAGCTGTTTTTT. This gives the protein CSVAPGTENTGELFF.

This clonotype was observed many times. This rearrangement joins TRBV6-2 or TRBV6-3 to TRBJ1-5; D is ambiguous. CDR1 is MNHEY, CDR2 SVGEGT, per germline. V was trimmed by 6 bases and J by 2 bases, leaving 11 bases between them. The CDR3 has 14 residues. CDR3 DNA: TGTGCCAGCAGAGAAATTTCAGGCAATCAGCCCCAGCATTTT. Protein: CASREISGNQPQHF.

The chain combines TRBV7-6 with TRBJ2-3, with 7 bases fitting TRBD2. With 3 bases clipped from V and 2 bases from J, the junction kept 5 bases outside the gene matches. From germline, CDR1 is SGHVS and CDR2 FNYEAQ. The CDR3 is 15 residues long. In nucleotides, the CDR3 is TGTGCCAGCAGCTTGTTCACTAGCGACACAGATACGCAGTATTTT. Translating it yields CASSLFTSDTDTQYF.

The sample holds many counts of this clonotype. The chain joins TRBV30 to TRBJ2-1, with D hard to call. This CDR3 spans 13 amino acids. The ends were cut back, 0 bases at V and 9 bases at J, with 12 bases in the middle. Germline values: CDR1 GTSNPN, CDR2 SVGIG (reference sequence). The CDR3 is CAWSVLGLGEQFF. The CDR3, as DNA: TGTGCCTGGAGTGTCTTAGGTCTGGGTGAGCAGTTCTTC. Supplemented by reference TRBV30 and TRBJ2-1, the full variable domain reads SQTIHQWPATLVQPVGSPLSLECTVEGTSNPNLYWYRQAAGRGLQLLFYSVGIGQISSEVPQNLSASRPQDRQFILSSKKLLLSDSGFYLCAWSVLGLGEQFFGPGTRLTVL.

This clonotype was seen ten or more times. This sequence joins TRBV28 and TRBJ1-5; TRBD1 is a possible D gene (6 bases). V was trimmed by 3 bases and J by 2 bases, leaving 17 bases between them. Germline loops: CDR1 MDHEN, CDR2 SYDVKM. This CDR3 has 17 residues. The CDR3, as DNA: TGTGCCAGCAGTTTGGACAGATGGGCCGAGGGCAATCAGCCCCAGCATTTT. It translates to CASSLDRWAEGNQPQHF.

This clonotype occurred many times. The chain joins TRBV2 to TRBJ1-4; D gene uncertain. V was shortened by 5 bases and J by 7 bases, with 14 bases between the two germline ends. This CDR3 comprises 14 residues. Germline V gene data show CDR1 as SNHLY and CDR2 as FYNNEI. The CDR3 spells CASSHSRHSEKLFF. The CDR3 DNA is TGTGCCAGCAGTCATTCTAGGCATAGTGAAAAACTGTTTTTT.

V is TRBV4-3 and J is TRBJ2-1, with D possibly TRBD1 on 7 matching bases. This CDR3 has 18 amino acids. V was clipped by 0 bases and J by 0 bases, with 15 bases between them. From germline, CDR1 is LGHNA and CDR2 YSLEER. CDR3: CASSQDSGGTRSYNEQFF. The CDR3 bases are TGCGCCAGCAGCCAAGATTCAGGGGGGACGCGCTCCTACAATGAGCAGTTCTTC.

This clonotype was seen ten or more times. The chain carries TRBV7-2 and TRBJ2-3; 14 bases map to TRBD2. The CDR3 is made up of 17 amino acids. Germline V gene sequence: CDR1 SGHTA, CDR2 FQGNSA. V shed 3 bases and J 2 bases; nucleotides not matched to a gene: 4. The CDR3 is CASSLQTSGRVTDTQYF. For the CDR3, the DNA is TGTGCCAGCAGCTTGCAGACTAGCGGGAGGGTCACAGATACGCAGTATTTT.

This clonotype appeared many times. The chain uses TRBV7-9 and TRBJ1-5; D might be TRBD1 (6 bases). Germline-derived CDR1 and CDR2 are SEHNR and FQNEAQ (reference sequence). The V gene lost 4 bases and the J gene lost 5 bases, with 12 bases spanning the gap. CDR3 size: 14 residues. The CDR3 protein is CASSSGTPDQPQHF. DNA of the CDR3: TGTGCCAGCAGCTCCGGGACACCGGATCAGCCCCAGCATTTT. The complete variable domain, with remaining parts taken from reference TRBV7-9 and TRBJ1-5, reads DTGVSQNPRHKITKRGQNVTFRCDPISEHNRLYWYRQTLGQGPEFLTYFQNEAQLEKSRLLSDRFSAERPKGSFSTLEIQRTEQGDSAMYLCASSSGTPDQPQHFGDGTRLSIL.

This clonotype appeared many times. V usage is TRBV6-5 and J usage is TRBJ2-2, with D tentatively TRBD2 (6 bases). Trimming shortened V by 0 bases and J by 3 bases, and 11 bases separated the two germline ends. CDR1 and CDR2 from the germline V gene are MNHEY and SVGAGI. The CDR3 has 16 residues. This chain's CDR3 is CASSYSWTTYTGELFF. DNA for the CDR3: TGTGCCAGCAGTTACTCTTGGACTACCTACACCGGGGAGCTGTTTTTT.

This clonotype has only a few counts. CDR3 sequence (DNA): TGCAGCGTTAGGGGACAGGGGTTCTATGGCTACACCTTC. Encoded protein: CSVRGQGFYGYTF. The chain joins TRBV29-1 to TRBJ1-2, with 10 bases identical to TRBD1. Germline V lookup: CDR1 SQVTM, CDR2 ANQGSEA. The CDR3 runs to 13 residues. V shed 5 bases, J shed 4 bases, and the junction held 4 bases outside the gene matches.

The table lists this clonotype with many counts. This chain connects TRBV7-8 to TRBJ1-4; D is possibly TRBD1 (6 bases). Germline V gene lookup returns CDR1 SGHVS and CDR2 FQNEAQ. V lost 1 base to trimming and J lost 7 bases, with 7 bases between them. The CDR3 contains 13 residues. The CDR3 nucleotides read TGTGCCAGCAGCTTAGACAGGGTTGAAAAACTGTTTTTT. Its translation: CASSLDRVEKLFF. Drawing the rest from reference TRBV7-8 and TRBJ1-4, the complete variable domain is GAGVSQSPRYKVAKRGQDVALRCDPISGHVSLFWYQQALGQGPEFLTYFQNEAQLDKSGLPSDRFFAERPEGSVSTLKIQRTQQEDSAVYLCASSLDRVEKLFFGSGTQLSVL.